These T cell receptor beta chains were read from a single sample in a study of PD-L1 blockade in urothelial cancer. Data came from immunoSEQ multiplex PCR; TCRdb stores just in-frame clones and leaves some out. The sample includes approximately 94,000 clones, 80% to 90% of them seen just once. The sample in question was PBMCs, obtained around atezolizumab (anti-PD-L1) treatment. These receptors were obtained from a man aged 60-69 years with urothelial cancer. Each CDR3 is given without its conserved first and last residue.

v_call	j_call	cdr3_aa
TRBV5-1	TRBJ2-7	ASSLDPYEDTSYEQY
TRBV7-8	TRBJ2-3	ASSLSATSGGTDTQY
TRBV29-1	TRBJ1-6	SISRDKSSPLH
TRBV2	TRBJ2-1	ASRSDRVYNEQF
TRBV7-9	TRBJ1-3	ASSLGLQGNTIY
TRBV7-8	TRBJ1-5	ASSLGTGGRSNQPQH
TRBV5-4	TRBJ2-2	ASSLPAAGRATGELF
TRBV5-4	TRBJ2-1	ASSLEGVTYNEQF
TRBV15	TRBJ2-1	ATSPGGLIGDEQF
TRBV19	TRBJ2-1	ASSGQGGNEQF
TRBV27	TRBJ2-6	ASSLSGAGANVLT
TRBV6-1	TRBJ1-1	ASSAPPVNTEAF
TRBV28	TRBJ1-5	ASSFPGRVGQPQH
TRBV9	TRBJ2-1	ASSVPPKSGSDNEQF
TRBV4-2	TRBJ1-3	ASSQGRGIKVNTIY
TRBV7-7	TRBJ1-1	ASSRDTNTEAF
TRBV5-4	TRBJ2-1	ASSPGTSGYNEQF
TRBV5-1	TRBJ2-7	ASSLGSGIVGEQY
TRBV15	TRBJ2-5	ATSRDYSGGAQETQY
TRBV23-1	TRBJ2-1	ASMSTGGAGTAGVGNEQF
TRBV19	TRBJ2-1	ASGTGYNEQF
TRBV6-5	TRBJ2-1	ASIGEGQSYNEQF
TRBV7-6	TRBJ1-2	ASSSEVEKGYT
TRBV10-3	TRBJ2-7	AIRDRAYEQY
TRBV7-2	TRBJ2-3	ASRRPGLARSDTQY
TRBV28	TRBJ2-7	ASSSPSAGASYEQY